This TCR beta chain was documented in a study of T cells in Graves' hyperthyroidism and ophthalmopathy. The germline CDR1 and CDR2 sequences are SEHNR and FQNEAQ (reference sequence). V shed 5 bases and J 2 bases; nucleotides not matched to a gene: 5. The CDR3 is 14 residues long. Under 3 months was the duration of disease in ophthalmopathy patients, who also had a Clinical Activity Score of at least 3 and a NOSPECS grade of at least 4. Thyroid ultrasound and orbital computed tomography, with clinical symptoms and serum thyroxine and TRAb, informed diagnoses. Regions amplified from RNA transcripts were the TCR beta CDR3 regions. In the first-round RT-PCR of the TCR CDR3, the HTBI primer set was used. From the multiplex PCR reads, TCRdb called clonotypes with MiXCR, one entry per CDR3 protein. The table includes 200,000 to 300,000 distinct CDR3 sequences, more than 20% detected once. This clonotype has a count of ten or more.

The clonotype originates from a woman aged 40 to 55 with Graves' ophthalmopathy. The chain uses TRBV7-9 and TRBJ2-7; 8 bases align to TRBD2. The sequencing input was blood. The DNA of the CDR3 is TGTGCCAGCAGCGGGTCTAGCGGGCCCTACGAGCAGTACTTC. It translates to CASSGSSGPYEQYF.